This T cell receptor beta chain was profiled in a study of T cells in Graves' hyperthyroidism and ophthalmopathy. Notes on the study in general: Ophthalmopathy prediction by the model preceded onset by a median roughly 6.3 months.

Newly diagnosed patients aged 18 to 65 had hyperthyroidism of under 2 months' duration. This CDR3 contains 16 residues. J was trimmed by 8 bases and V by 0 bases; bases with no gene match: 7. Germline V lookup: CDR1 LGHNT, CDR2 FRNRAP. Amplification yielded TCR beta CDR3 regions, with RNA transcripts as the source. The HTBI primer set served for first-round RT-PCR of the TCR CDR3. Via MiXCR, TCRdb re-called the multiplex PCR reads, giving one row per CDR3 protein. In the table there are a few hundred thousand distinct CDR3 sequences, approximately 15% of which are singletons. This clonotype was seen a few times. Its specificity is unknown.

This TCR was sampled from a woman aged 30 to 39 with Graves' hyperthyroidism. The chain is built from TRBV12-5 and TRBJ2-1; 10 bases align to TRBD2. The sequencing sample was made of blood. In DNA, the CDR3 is TGTGCTAGTGGTTTGGTTGCTAGCGGGAGCTCTGATGAGCAGTTCTTC. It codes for CASGLVASGSSDEQFF.